This T cell receptor beta chain came from a study of blood T cell repertoires in COVID-19. Study-level information: Both acute and convalescent COVID-19 samples were obtained from the United States, Italy and Spain. PBMCs, B-cell-depleted T cells, or T cells provided the cDNA or gDNA that made up the material.

Only a few counts were recorded for this clone. Those enrolled in Seattle joined during active infection and were followed longitudinally afterward. Per germline, CDR1 ENHRY and CDR2 SYGVKD. The CDR3 is made up of 11 amino acids. Trimming removed 10 bases at V and 3 bases at J, with 9 bases between. Original data processing: Amplification of reference gene primers was used by the study to estimate nucleated cell counts. Sequenced by immunoSEQ multiplex PCR; TCRdb stores in-frame clones only, minus some. V, J and clone size derive from that table, while D and trimming were established from the DNA sequence. Of hundreds of thousands of clones listed, about four fifths were seen once; the top ten hold roughly 8%.

The receptor was isolated from a woman older than 75 with COVID-19, enrolled during active disease. Sample: peripheral blood. The rearrangement links TRBV10-3 to TRBJ1-1; D is uncertain. The CDR3 region has the DNA TGTGCCACCACCCGGGACACTGAAGCTTTCTTT. Translated: CATTRDTEAFF.